The source of this T cell receptor (beta chain) is a study of shared clonotypes between healthy human individuals. Study at large: Per-donor plates numbered three CD4 naive, three CD4 memory, two CD8 naive and one CD8 memory. Study results and limitations: Sample collection involved blood only; tissue repertoires are likely different. Relative to memory subsets, naive subsets generally showed larger estimated richness.

V lost 6 bases and J lost 4, with 14 bases in between. This CDR3 comprises 14 residues. CDR1 is SGHVS and CDR2 is FQNEAQ in the germline V gene. Clones were read by immunoSEQ multiplex PCR, and TCRdb kept only the in-frame ones, dropping some. This sample has under 1,100,000 clones, with 70% to 80% found just once. From CD4+ cells came CD45RA+ naive and CD45RA-negative memory subsets. Remarks on this clone: The antigen is not known.

The sequenced sample was memory CD4+ T cells from PBMCs. Documented subset: CD45RA-negative fraction. This clonotype originated in a man younger than 35 in good health. Some clones in this sample may be carry-over from other donors' samples. The chain has TRBV7-8 and TRBJ2-3; D uncertain. CDR3 in amino acids: CASSSIPVPDTQYF. CDR3 nucleotides: TGTGCCAGCAGTTCAATACCGGTACCAGATACGCAGTATTTT.